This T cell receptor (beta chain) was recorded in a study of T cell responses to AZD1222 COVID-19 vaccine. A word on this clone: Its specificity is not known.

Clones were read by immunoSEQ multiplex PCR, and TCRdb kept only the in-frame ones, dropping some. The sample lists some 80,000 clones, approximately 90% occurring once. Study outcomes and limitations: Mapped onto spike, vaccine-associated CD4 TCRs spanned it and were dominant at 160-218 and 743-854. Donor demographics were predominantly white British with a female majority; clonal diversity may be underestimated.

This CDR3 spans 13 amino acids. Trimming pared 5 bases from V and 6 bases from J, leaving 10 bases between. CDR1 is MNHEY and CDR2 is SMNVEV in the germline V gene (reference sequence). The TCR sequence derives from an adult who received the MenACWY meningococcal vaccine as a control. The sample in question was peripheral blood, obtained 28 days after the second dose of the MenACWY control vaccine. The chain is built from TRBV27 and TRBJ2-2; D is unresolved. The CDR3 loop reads CASSLLLAGELFF. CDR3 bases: TGTGCCAGCAGTCTCCTTTTGGCCGGGGAGCTGTTTTTT.